This entry lists 14 T cell receptor beta chains sequenced from one sample in a study of radiotherapy plus CTLA-4 blockade in lung cancer (dated by TCRdb to between 2017 and 2018). The library was built by means of the immunoSEQ multiplex PCR assay. TCRdb took over this immuneACCESS table, retaining in-frame rearrangements with V and J assigned. Such tables are incomplete; in checked studies, under half of the missing clones stem from an unresolved V gene, and the remainder is unexplained. A total of about 49,000 clones appear in this sample, roughly four fifths of them only once. Around 10% of the sample rests with the top ten. The sequences come from peripheral blood, collected from a patient treated with radiotherapy plus ipilimumab. These receptors originate from a human donor with non-small cell lung cancer who had stable disease on radiotherapy plus ipilimumab.

The sample holds a few counts of this clone. The chain has TRBV21-1 and TRBJ2-7. TRBV21-1 is a pseudogene. The CDR3 totals 15 residues. CDR3 nucleotide sequence: TGTGCCAGCCGAAGGGGGGTTAACGGTTTGGTGTCGCAGTACGTC. Residues: CASRRGVNGLVSQYV.

This clone appeared once. J is TRBJ2-5 and V is TRBV10-3; D uncertain. The ends were cut back, 8 bases at V and 3 bases at J, with 16 bases in the middle. Germline CDR1 and CDR2: ENHRY and SYGVKD. This CDR3 has 14 residues. The CDR3 DNA reads TGTGCCATCTCCGGCTGGGGAAAGGAAGAGACCCAGTACTTC. Its protein is CAISGWGKEETQYF.

This clone was seen a handful of times. This chain uses TRBV5-6 with TRBJ1-5; maybe TRBD1 (5 bases). The CDR3 has 17 amino acids. The V gene's germline CDR1 is SGHDT and CDR2 YYEEEE. Trimming cost V 2 bases and J 1 base, with 16 bases left between them. Written as DNA, the CDR3 is TGTGCCAGCAGCTTAATTGGGGGAAAAATCAGCAATCAGCCCCAGCATTTT. The encoded protein is CASSLIGGKISNQPQHF.

This clone has just a few counts. This chain connects TRBV4-1 to TRBJ1-4, with TRBD1 matching 7 bases. The germline V gene has CDR1 MGHRA and CDR2 YSYEKL. The CDR3 is made up of 15 amino acids. Unmatched junction bases numbered 4, after V lost 3 bases and J lost 3 bases. The CDR3 sequence: CASSQRTGSNEKLFF. The CDR3, as DNA: TGCGCCAGCAGCCAGAGGACAGGTTCTAATGAAAAACTGTTTTTT.

This clone was picked up a small number of times. J is TRBJ1-2 and V is TRBV7-9; 10 nucleotides agree with TRBD1. The CDR3 has 16 amino acids. V lost 0 bases, J lost 8 bases, and 9 bases stayed unmatched. The germline V gene has CDR1 SEHNR and CDR2 FQNEAQ (reference sequence). CDR3 loop: CASSLAPGDRGEGYTF. CDR3 DNA sequence: TGTGCCAGCAGCTTAGCGCCTGGGGACAGGGGTGAGGGCTACACCTTC.

This clone has a handful of counts. V usage is TRBV7-2 and J usage is TRBJ2-7, with a tentative D call TRBD1 (5 bases). Germline V gives CDR1 SGHTA, CDR2 FQGNSA. V lost 5 bases, J lost 3 bases, and 17 bases lay in between. The CDR3 has 15 amino acids. The CDR3 loop is CASSLAQAFLYEQYF. The DNA of the CDR3 is TGTGCCAGCAGCCTGGCACAGGCCTTTCTCTACGAGCAGTACTTC.

This clone has a handful of counts. The V and J genes are TRBV6-5 and TRBJ1-1; 8 nucleotides line up with TRBD1. CDR1 and CDR2 from the germline V gene are MNHEY and SVGAGI. V gave up 5 bases and J gave up 1 base; unmatched junction bases: 6. CDR3 length: 15 residues. The CDR3 coding sequence is TGTGCCAGCAGTGCTAACAGGGGGAAGAACACTGAAGCTTTCTTT. This sequence encodes CASSANRGKNTEAFF.

The chain employs TRBV7-9 and TRBJ1-4; D is perhaps TRBD1 (6 bases). The CDR3 has 16 amino acids. Per the germline V gene, CDR1 is SEHNR and CDR2 is FQNEAQ (reference sequence). V gave up 4 bases and J gave up 0 bases, with 12 bases separating them. The CDR3 bases are TGTGCCAGCAGCTACTACAGGGTATCAACTAATGAAAAACTGTTTTTT. Amino acid sequence: CASSYYRVSTNEKLFF. The full variable domain, in which reference TRBV7-9 and TRBJ1-4 provide the parts outside the CDR3, is DTGVSQNPRHKITKRGQNVTFRCDPISEHNRLYWYRQTLGQGPEFLTYFQNEAQLEKSRLLSDRFSAERPKGSFSTLEIQRTEQGDSAMYLCASSYYRVSTNEKLFFGSGTQLSVL.

The rearrangement joins TRBV9 to TRBJ1-3, with TRBD1 matching 7 bases. CDR3 size: 15 residues. The germline V gene has CDR1 SGDLS and CDR2 YYNGEE. J lost 6 bases, V lost 4 bases, and 10 bases had no gene match. As DNA, the CDR3 is TGTGCCAGCAGCCCAATCAGGGGGGGAGAAAACACCATATATTTT. As protein: CASSPIRGGENTIYF. The whole variable domain, filled in from reference TRBV9 and TRBJ1-3, reads DSGVTQTPKHLITATGQRVTLRCSPRSGDLSVYWYQQSLDQGLQFLIQYYNGEERAKGNILERFSAQQFPDLHSELNLSSLELGDSALYFCASSPIRGGENTIYFGEGSWLTVV.

The chain recombines TRBV5-1 with TRBJ1-1, with TRBD1 matching over 8 bases. The germline gives CDR1 SGHRS, CDR2 YFSETQ. The V gene end was trimmed by 6 bases and the J gene end by 0 bases; junction bases not matched to a gene: 10. This CDR3 is built from 16 residues. For the CDR3, the DNA is TGCGCCAGCACTCCACCCGGGACAGGCATGAACACTGAAGCTTTCTTT. It translates to CASTPPGTGMNTEAFF.

The count of this clone is one. The chain links TRBV2 to TRBJ2-7; either TRBD1 or TRBD2 may supply D (6 bases each). This CDR3 is built from 12 residues. Germline loops: CDR1 SNHLY, CDR2 FYNNEI. V lost 9 bases to trimming and J lost 4 bases, with 13 bases between them. CDR3 sequence (DNA): TGTGCCAGACAGGGTGGAGGGTACGAGCAGTACTTC. This gives the protein CARQGGGYEQYF.

The CDR3 DNA reads as TGTGCCAGCAGCTCCCCGCGGCTAATCCAGGAGACCCAGTACTTC. Residues: CASSSPRLIQETQYF. The chain carries TRBV11-2 and TRBJ2-5; unclear D gene. CDR3 size: 15 residues. V lost 4 bases to trimming and J lost 5 bases, with 17 bases between them. Germline V gene lookup returns CDR1 SGHAT and CDR2 FQNNGV. The whole variable domain, remainder taken from reference TRBV11-2 and TRBJ2-5, is EAGVAQSPRYKIIEKRQSVAFWCNPISGHATLYWYQQILGQGPKLLIQFQNNGVVDDSQLPKDRFSAERLKGVDSTLKIQPAKLEDSAVYLCASSSPRLIQETQYFGPGTRLLVL.

The V gene is TRBV6-6, the J gene TRBJ2-5; 7 bases map to TRBD2. The CDR3 loop spans 13 amino acids. J was trimmed by 4 bases and V by 3 bases; bases with no gene match: 2. Germline loops: CDR1 MNHNY, CDR2 SVGAGI (reference sequence). Written as DNA, the CDR3 is TGTGCCAGCAGTTATGGGGGGGGAGAGACCCAGTACTTC. This translates into CASSYGGGETQYF.

Remarks on this clone: Sequence at one end of the junction differs from germline and may be a read error. V usage is TRBV7-3 and J usage is TRBJ2-2; tentatively, D is TRBD1 (5 bases). The CDR3 is 17 amino acids. The V gene's germline CDR1 is SGHTA and CDR2 FQGTGA. CDR3 in amino acids: CASTLSLQGFHTGELFF. In DNA form, the CDR3 reads TGTGCCAGCACCTTAAGCCTCCAGGGATTTCACACCGGGGAGCTGTTTTTT.